Given below is one T cell receptor (beta chain) in context. Losses at the gene ends were 2 bases for V and 2 bases for J; bases not matched to a gene: 11. In germline, CDR1 is SGHKS, CDR2 YYEKEE (reference sequence). The CDR3 runs 18 residues. The record originates from a study of T cell responses to AZD1222 COVID-19 vaccine. Assay used: immunoSEQ multiplex PCR; TCRdb lists only in-frame clones, some missing. Here the sample spans about 120,000 clones, about 92% being singletons. The chain carries TRBV5-5 and TRBJ2-3, with 10 positions matching TRBD1. Source: peripheral blood, taken on day 0 of AZD1222 vaccination. This TCR derives from an adult in good health. The DNA of the CDR3 is TGTGCCAGCAGCTTACGGACAGGGGGGTCCCTCCTCACAGATACGCAGTATTTT. It translates to CASSLRTGGSLLTDTQYF. The variable domain in full, with the rest retrieved from reference TRBV5-5 and TRBJ2-3, is DAGVTQSPTHLIKTRGQQVTLRCSPISGHKSVSWYQQVLGQGPQFIFQYYEKEERGRGNFPDRFSARQFPNYSSELNVNALLLGDSALYLCASSLRTGGSLLTDTQYFGPGTRLTVL.